The subject of this entry is one T cell receptor (beta chain). Its antigen is unknown. The entry originates in a study of siplizumab effects on memory and regulatory T cells. Germline CDR1 is SGHTA and CDR2 is FQGNSA. V dropped 2 bases and J dropped 8 bases, with 10 bases sitting between them. The CDR3 runs to 13 residues. General study points: In the presence of siplizumab, alloreactive sequences traceable to unstimulated CD4+ memory cells were significantly reduced.

Profiled with immunoSEQ multiplex PCR; TCRdb holds only in-frame clones, not every one. The table lists 100,000 or so clones, more than 85% of them singletons, with more than 2.5% in the top ten. The TCR originated in a human donor in good health. Some clones in this sample may be carry-over from other donors' samples. The chain joins TRBV7-2 to TRBJ2-1; a possible D gene is TRBD1 (6 bases). The material sequenced was CD4+ T cells sorted from blood. The CDR3 protein is CASSLTGLDEQFF. The CDR3 bases are TGTGCCAGCAGCTTAACAGGGTTGGATGAGCAGTTCTTC.